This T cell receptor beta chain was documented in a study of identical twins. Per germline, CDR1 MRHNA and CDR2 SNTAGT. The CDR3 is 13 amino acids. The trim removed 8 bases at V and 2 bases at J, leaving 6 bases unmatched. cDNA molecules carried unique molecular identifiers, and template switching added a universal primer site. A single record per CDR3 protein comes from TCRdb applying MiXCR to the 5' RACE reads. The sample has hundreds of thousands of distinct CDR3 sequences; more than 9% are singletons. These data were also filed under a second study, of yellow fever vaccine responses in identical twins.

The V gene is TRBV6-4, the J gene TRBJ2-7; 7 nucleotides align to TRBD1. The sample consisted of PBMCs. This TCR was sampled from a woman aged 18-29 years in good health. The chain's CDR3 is CASPGDRAYEQYF. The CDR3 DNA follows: TGTGCCAGCCCCGGAGACAGGGCCTACGAGCAGTACTTC.